This T cell receptor (beta chain) was recovered during a study of blood T cell repertoires in COVID-19. About the research overall: Samples of COVID-19 (acute and convalescent) were obtained from the United States, Italy and Spain. Sample material is recorded as cDNA or gDNA derived from T cells, B-cell-depleted T cells, or PBMCs.

Study processing details: Scientists estimated how many nucleated cells there were by amplifying reference gene primers. Only in-frame clones appear in the TCRdb table, and some are missing; sequencing was by immunoSEQ multiplex PCR. The DNA gave D and trimming, while V, J and clone size come from that table. This sample yields 200,000 to 250,000 clones, of which around 81% are seen a single time; roughly 12% belongs to the top ten. The V and J ends lost 8 bases and 4 bases, in that order; junction bases with no gene match: 7. This CDR3 has 14 residues. Germline V gives CDR1 SGDLS, CDR2 YYNGEE. The sequence was collected from a human donor in a cohort sampled during active COVID-19. The sequencing input was peripheral blood. J is TRBJ2-2 and V is TRBV9, with 8 bases fitting TRBD2. For the CDR3, the DNA is TGTGCCAGTCGGGAGGGCCAAGGCACCGGGGAGCTGTTTTTT. Its translation: CASREGQGTGELFF.